Reported below is one T cell receptor (beta chain). The antigen remains unidentified. Generated by immunoSEQ multiplex PCR, the TCRdb table keeps only in-frame clones and is missing some. This repertoire shows about 95,000 clones, approximately 83% found once; its top ten account for 0.84%. The data are from a study of radiotherapy plus CTLA-4 blockade in lung cancer. Overall study context: Objective responses were documented in around a sixth of patients, with disease control in approximately 31%. Overall study findings and caveats: Expansion in blood of tumor-derived TCR clones was seen after radiotherapy plus ipilimumab. The best prediction of response reportedly came from early blood T cell clone dynamics, with interferon-beta.

The V gene lost 4 bases and the J gene lost 1 base, with 13 bases spanning the gap. The CDR3 contains 15 residues. Germline V lookup: CDR1 MGHRA, CDR2 YSYEKL. The receptor was derived from a human donor with non-small cell lung cancer who had stable disease on radiotherapy plus ipilimumab. The source material was peripheral blood, sampled from a patient treated with radiotherapy plus ipilimumab. The gene calls are TRBV4-1 and TRBJ1-1; perhaps TRBD1 as D (5 bases). This CDR3 reads CASSRRSGSNTEAFF. In nucleotides, the CDR3 is TGCGCCAGCAGCCGCCGTTCAGGGTCGAACACTGAAGCTTTCTTT.